This TCR beta chain came from a study of T-cell reconstitution after alpha-beta-depleted transplantation in children. Germline V gene sequence: CDR1 SSHAT, CDR2 FNYEAQ (reference sequence). This CDR3 is built from 14 residues. A TCRbeta library incorporating unique molecular identifiers was prepared. TCRdb independently ran MiXCR on the PCR reads; one entry per CDR3 protein. The top ten clones hold around 45% of a sample with over 200,000 distinct CDR3 sequences, about 15% of them seen once. For this clonotype: Germline is not matched at one junction end, which may reflect a read error.

The chain uses TRBV7-7 and TRBJ2-5, with D perhaps TRBD1 or TRBD2 (5 bases each). The receptor was derived from a male patient aged 2 to 10 who had a stem cell transplant for acute lymphoblastic leukemia, so the T cells may come from the graft donor. Sample: PBMCs, mostly from graft donor cells, taken 360 days after TCRalphabeta/CD19-depleted stem cell transplant. The DNA for the CDR3 is TGTGCTAGCAGCTTAGAGGGGTTCGTCGAGACCCAGTACTTC. This encodes CASSLEGFVETQYF.